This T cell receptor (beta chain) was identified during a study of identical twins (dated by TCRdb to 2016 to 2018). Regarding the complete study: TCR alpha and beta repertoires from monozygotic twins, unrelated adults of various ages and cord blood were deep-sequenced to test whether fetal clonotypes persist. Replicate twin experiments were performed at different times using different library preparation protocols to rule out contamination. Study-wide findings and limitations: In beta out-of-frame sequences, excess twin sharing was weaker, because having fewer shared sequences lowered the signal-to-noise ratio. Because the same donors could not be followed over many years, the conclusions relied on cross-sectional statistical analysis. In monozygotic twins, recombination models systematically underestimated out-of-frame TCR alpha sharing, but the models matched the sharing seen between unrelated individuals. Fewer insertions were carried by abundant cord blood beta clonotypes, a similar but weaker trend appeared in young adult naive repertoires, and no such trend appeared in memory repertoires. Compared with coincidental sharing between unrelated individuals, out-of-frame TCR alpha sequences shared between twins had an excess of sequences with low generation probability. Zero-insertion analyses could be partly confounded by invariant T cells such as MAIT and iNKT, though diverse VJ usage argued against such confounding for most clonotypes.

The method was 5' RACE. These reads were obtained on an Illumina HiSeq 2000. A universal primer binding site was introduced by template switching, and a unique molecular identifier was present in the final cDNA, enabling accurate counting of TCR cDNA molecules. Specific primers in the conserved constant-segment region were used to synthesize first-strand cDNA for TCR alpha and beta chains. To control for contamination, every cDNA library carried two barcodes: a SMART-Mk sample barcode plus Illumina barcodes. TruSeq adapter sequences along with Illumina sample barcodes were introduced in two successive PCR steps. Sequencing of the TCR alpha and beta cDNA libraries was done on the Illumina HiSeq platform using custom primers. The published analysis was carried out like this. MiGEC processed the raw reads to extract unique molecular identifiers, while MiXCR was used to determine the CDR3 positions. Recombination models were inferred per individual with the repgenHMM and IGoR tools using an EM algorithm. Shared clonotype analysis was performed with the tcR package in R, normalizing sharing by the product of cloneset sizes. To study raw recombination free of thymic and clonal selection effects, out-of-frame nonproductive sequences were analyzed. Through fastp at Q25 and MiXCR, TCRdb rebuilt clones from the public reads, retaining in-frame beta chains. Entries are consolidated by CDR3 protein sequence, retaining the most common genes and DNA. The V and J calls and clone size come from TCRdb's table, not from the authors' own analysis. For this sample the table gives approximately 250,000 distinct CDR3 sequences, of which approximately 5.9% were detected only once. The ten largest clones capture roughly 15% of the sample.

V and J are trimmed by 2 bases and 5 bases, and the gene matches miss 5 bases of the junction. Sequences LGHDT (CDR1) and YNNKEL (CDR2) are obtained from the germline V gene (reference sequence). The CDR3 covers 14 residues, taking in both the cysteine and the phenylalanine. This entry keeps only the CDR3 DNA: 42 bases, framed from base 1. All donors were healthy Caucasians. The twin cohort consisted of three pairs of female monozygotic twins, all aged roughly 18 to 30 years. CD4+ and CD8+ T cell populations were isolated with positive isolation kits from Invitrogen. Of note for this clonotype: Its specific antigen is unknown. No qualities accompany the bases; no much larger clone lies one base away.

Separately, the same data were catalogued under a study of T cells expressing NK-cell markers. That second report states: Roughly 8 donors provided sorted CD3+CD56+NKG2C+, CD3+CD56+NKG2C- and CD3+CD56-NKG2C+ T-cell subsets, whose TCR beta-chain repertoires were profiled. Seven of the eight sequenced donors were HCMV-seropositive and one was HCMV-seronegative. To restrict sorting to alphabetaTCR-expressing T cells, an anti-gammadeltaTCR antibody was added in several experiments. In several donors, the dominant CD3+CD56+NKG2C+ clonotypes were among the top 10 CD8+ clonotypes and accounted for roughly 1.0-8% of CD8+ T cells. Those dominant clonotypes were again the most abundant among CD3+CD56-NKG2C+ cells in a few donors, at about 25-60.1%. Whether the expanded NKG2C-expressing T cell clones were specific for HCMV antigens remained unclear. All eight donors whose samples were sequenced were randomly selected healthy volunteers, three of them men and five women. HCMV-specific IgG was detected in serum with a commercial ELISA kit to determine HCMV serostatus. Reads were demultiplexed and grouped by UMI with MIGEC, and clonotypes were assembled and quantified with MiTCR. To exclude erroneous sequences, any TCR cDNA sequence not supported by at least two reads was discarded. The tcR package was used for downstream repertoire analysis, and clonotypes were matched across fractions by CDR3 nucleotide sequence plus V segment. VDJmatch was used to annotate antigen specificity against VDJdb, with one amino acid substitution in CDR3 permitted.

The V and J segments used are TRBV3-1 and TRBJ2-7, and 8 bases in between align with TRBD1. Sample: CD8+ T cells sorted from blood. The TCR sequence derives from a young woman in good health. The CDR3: CASSQTQGANEQYF. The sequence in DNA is TGTGCCAGCAGCCAAACCCAGGGGGCGAACGAGCAGTACTTC.